A single TCR beta chain is shown here with its context. Its specific antigen is unknown. Nothing much larger sits one base from this clone, and base qualities are not available. TCRbeta CDR3 regions were sequenced with the immunoSEQ Assay. After extraction, genomic DNA underwent amplification by bias-controlled multiplex PCR, followed by high-throughput sequencing. The published analysis was carried out like this. To quantify the absolute abundance of each unique TCRbeta CDR3 region, sequences were collapsed and filtered. T cell fraction was estimated by normalization of TCRbeta template counts to usable DNA, with usable DNA being measured through amplification of reference genes present in all nucleated cells. Repertoire TCRs were annotated as SARS-CoV-2-specific when V gene, CDR3 amino acid sequence and J gene were exactly matched to a known reactive TCR set. The reference SARS-CoV-2 TCR set was derived from MIRA and filtered for enrichment in COVID-19-positive ImmuneCODE repertoires, a step that removed public or cross-reactive TCRs. Using the MIRA antigens, annotated TCRs were further analysed by specific ORF or by position within an ORF. Breadth was defined as annotated unique rearrangements over total unique productive rearrangements; depth was the summed frequency of those rearrangements. Group comparisons of TCR breadth used two-sided Wilcoxon rank-sum tests. In its TCRdb copy, this immuneACCESS table keeps in-frame sequences only and misses some clones. Where compared with another copy, unresolved V genes explain less than half of these, and the others have no known cause. V, J and clone size are those of that table, while D and trimming were read from the DNA. The sample yields some 350,000 clones; about 90% were counted once. The ten largest clones capture 3% to 5% of the sample.

This specimen belongs to a study of Ad26.COV2.S vaccination and SARS-CoV-2 variants (dated by TCRdb to the early 2020s). Study-wide context: Sequencing of the TCRbeta repertoire served to evaluate the specificity and breadth of SARS-CoV-2-reactive T cell receptors following Ad26.COV2.S vaccination. The TCR-sequenced set comprised about 32 samples: about 19 Ad26.COV2.S vaccine recipients, 5 placebo recipients and 8 SARS-CoV-2 convalescent individuals.

What the work shows at the level of the full study, not this receptor alone: Higher spike-specific TCR breadth was observed in Ad26.COV2.S recipients than in placebo recipients (P = 0.0014). Vaccine and placebo recipients had comparable non-spike TCR breadth, which fits with the vaccine containing only spike. The authors noted that the TCR breadth and depth analyses may have underestimated total T cell responses. After vaccination, substantial breadth of spike-specific CD8+ and CD4+ T cell responses was reported.

What the time point label conveys for this sample: individuals recovered from natural SARS-CoV-2 infection. Taken from cysteine to phenylalanine, the CDR3 has 14 residues. Just CDR3 DNA is preserved here, 42 bases in frame from base 1. The germline V gene yields SGHTS for CDR1 and YDEGEE for CDR2. V is shortened by 1 base, J by 2 bases, and the region joining them spans 9 bases. The chain is made from TRBV5-8 and TRBJ1-2, with a weak D call of TRBD1 (6 bases match). The specimen was peripheral blood, collected after recovery from COVID-19. The clonotype originates from a human donor who had recovered from COVID-19. CDR3 protein: CASSLTGINYGYTF. The DNA sequence is as follows: TGTGCCAGCAGCTTGACAGGGATCAACTATGGCTACACCTTC.